These 7 T cell receptor beta chains came from one sample sequenced in a study of identifying expanded T cells in peripheral blood. Assay used: immunoSEQ multiplex PCR; TCRdb lists only in-frame clones, some missing. The sample includes tens of thousands of clones, around 90% seen only once; the top ten take 4.5% to 7%. What was sequenced was blood. These receptor sequences come from a person aged 18-70 years in good health.

The chain joins TRBV7-9 to TRBJ2-7; D gene uncertain. Per germline, CDR1 SEHNR and CDR2 FQNEAQ (reference sequence). V dropped 4 bases and J dropped 2 bases, with 12 bases sitting between them. The CDR3 consists of 14 residues. The CDR3 nucleotides are TGTGCCAGCAGCTCCACAGTCGCCGCCTACGAGCAGTACTTC. Its protein is CASSSTVAAYEQYF.

The genes are TRBV7-3 and TRBJ1-5; 10 nucleotides align to TRBD1. CDR1 and CDR2 (germline): SGHTA, FQGTGA. The V and J ends lost 4 bases and 0 bases, in that order; junction bases with no gene match: 6. CDR3 length equals 17 residues. The CDR3 reads CASSYDRGRDSNQPQHF. CDR3 sequence (DNA): TGTGCCAGCAGCTACGACAGGGGGCGAGATAGCAATCAGCCCCAGCATTTT. Full variable domain (remainder filled in from reference TRBV7-3 and TRBJ1-5): GAGVSQTPSNKVTEKGKYVELRCDPISGHTALYWYRQSLGQGPEFLIYFQGTGAADDSGLPNDRFFAVRPEGSVSTLKIQRTERGDSAVYLCASSYDRGRDSNQPQHFGDGTRLSIL.

This rearrangement joins TRBV7-9 to TRBJ2-7; 11 bases are shared with TRBD2. Per germline, CDR1 SEHNR and CDR2 FQNEAQ (reference sequence). Trimming at V came to 2 bases and at J to 2 bases, leaving 14 bases not matched to a gene. CDR3 size: 19 residues. CDR3 residues: CASSLLAGGQASWPYEQYF. Here the CDR3 DNA reads TGTGCCAGCAGCTTATTAGCGGGAGGGCAAGCGTCTTGGCCCTACGAGCAGTACTTC.

The DNA of the CDR3 is TGTGCCTGGAGTGTAACCCCGTGGGCAGGGGCGTATGGCTACACCTTC. Its translation: CAWSVTPWAGAYGYTF. The V call is TRBV30, the J call TRBJ1-2, with a weak D call TRBD1 (6 bases). Trimming took 0 bases from V and 5 from J, leaving 19 bases between them. The CDR3 is 16 residues long. Germline CDR1 is GTSNPN and CDR2 is SVGIG (reference sequence).

This clone showed up just a few times. This chain links TRBV7-2 with TRBJ1-1, with a weak D call TRBD1 (6 bases). V dropped 5 bases and J dropped 3 bases, with 19 bases sitting between them. The CDR3 has 16 residues. Per germline, CDR1 SGHTA and CDR2 FQGNSA. CDR3 sequence: CASSRTVASSDTEAFF. In nucleotides, the CDR3 is TGTGCCAGCAGCCGGACAGTAGCATCATCGGACACTGAAGCTTTCTTT.

As to this clone: The sample holds other DNA sequences that translate to the same CDR3. This chain links TRBV27 with TRBJ1-1; D is ambiguous. The CDR3 is 13 amino acids. The germline V gene has CDR1 MNHEY and CDR2 SMNVEV (reference sequence). Trimming took 1 base from V and 0 from J, leaving 3 bases between them. The CDR3 sequence is CASSLFLNTEAFF. For the CDR3, the DNA is TGTGCCAGCAGTTTATTTTTGAACACTGAAGCTTTCTTT.

CDR3 coding DNA: TGCAGCGTCAGACACGAGGAAGAGACCCAGTACTTC. Translated, it gives CSVRHEEETQYF. The chain is built from TRBV29-1 and TRBJ2-5; D call uncertain. Germline V lookup: CDR1 SQVTM, CDR2 ANQGSEA. The ends were cut back, 6 bases at V and 3 bases at J, with 11 bases in the middle. The CDR3 contains 12 residues.